This paragraph reports one T cell receptor beta chain. The data originate from a study of blood T cell repertoires in COVID-19. Study details: Collection of acute and convalescent COVID-19 samples took place in the United States, Italy and Spain. The analysed material was cDNA or gDNA that came from T cells, B-cell-depleted T cells, or PBMCs.

The V and J ends lost 4 bases and 3 bases, in that order; junction bases with no gene match: 5. Germline V lookup: CDR1 SGHRS, CDR2 YFSETQ. CDR3 length equals 14 residues. Individuals drawn from 20 to 25 US areas were about 18 to 90 years old. Produced via immunoSEQ multiplex PCR; TCRdb's table is partial and in-frame only. The table records around 250,000 clones, approximately 90% of them present only once. This chain uses TRBV5-1 with TRBJ1-1; 8 nucleotides line up with TRBD1. This receptor was taken from a human donor in a cohort exposed to, infected with or recovered from COVID-19 (not recorded which). The donor label of this sample is uncertain. The sample was PBMCs or T cells enriched from blood (not recorded which). The CDR3 protein is CASSVGQEDTEAFF. CDR3 coding DNA: TGCGCCAGCAGCGTGGGACAGGAGGACACTGAAGCTTTCTTT.